These 9 T cell receptor beta chains were sequenced from one sample in a study of lymphopenia after photon versus proton radiotherapy. Some clones are missing from TCRdb's copy, which holds only in-frame ones; the method was immunoSEQ multiplex PCR. Here the sample spans about 39,000 clones, 80% to 95% being singletons. This specimen consisted of peripheral blood, obtained from a patient treated with photon-based radiotherapy. These receptors all stem from a man aged 55 to 70 with cholangiocarcinoma.

The CDR3 DNA sequence: TGCGCCAGCAGCCCCTTCCCCCGGGGGAGCTCCTACGAGCAGTACTTC. Amino acids: CASSPFPRGSSYEQYF. The chain recombines TRBV4-1 with TRBJ2-7; D is possibly TRBD2 (6 bases). Trimming took off 4 bases at V and 0 bases at J, with 16 bases between the two ends. Germline V lookup: CDR1 MGHRA, CDR2 YSYEKL. CDR3 size: 16 residues.

The sample holds one count of this clone. The rearrangement joins TRBV5-1 to TRBJ1-2, with a tentative D call TRBD1 (6 bases). Trimming removed 1 base at V and 8 bases at J, with 15 bases between. The CDR3 spans 14 residues. CDR1 SGHRS and CDR2 YFSETQ come from the germline V gene. The CDR3 sequence is CASSLWQGMKGYTF. CDR3 DNA: TGCGCCAGCAGCTTGTGGCAGGGGATGAAAGGCTACACCTTC.

V is TRBV6-5 and J is TRBJ2-5, with TRBD2 identical over 7 bases. Trimming took 5 bases from V and 9 from J; bases not matched to a gene: 12. This CDR3 contains 14 residues. CDR1 is MNHEY, CDR2 SVGAGI, per germline. The CDR3 region has the DNA TGTGCCAGCAGTGCAAGGAGGAGGGAGGGACCCCAGTACTTC. This gives the protein CASSARRREGPQYF.

CDR3 sequence reads: CASSLDSVYGYTF. The CDR3 DNA is TGTGCCAGCAGCTTGGACAGCGTCTATGGCTACACCTTC. The gene calls are TRBV5-4 and TRBJ1-2; D call uncertain. Trimming pared 0 bases from V and 4 bases from J, leaving 7 bases between. Germline-derived CDR1 and CDR2 are SGHNT and YYREEE (reference sequence). The CDR3 is 13 amino acids.

The rearrangement joins TRBV15 to TRBJ1-6; D unclear. Trimming pared 3 bases from V and 0 bases from J, leaving 9 bases between. This CDR3 region has 16 residues. CDR1 is LNHNV, CDR2 YYDKDF, per germline (reference sequence). The CDR3 is CATSRSDSSYNSPLHF. The CDR3 bases are TGTGCCACCAGCAGGTCAGATAGCTCCTATAATTCACCCCTCCACTTT.

The V call is TRBV9, the J call TRBJ2-1, with a weak D call TRBD2 (5 bases). This CDR3 comprises 16 residues. Per the germline V gene, CDR1 is SGDLS and CDR2 is YYNGEE. V lost 0 bases and J lost 5, with 15 bases in between. The DNA for the CDR3 is TGTGCCAGCAGCGTAGAAGGTTGGTCGAGGGACAATGAGCAGTTCTTC. It encodes CASSVEGWSRDNEQFF.

The chain joins TRBV27 to TRBJ1-6, with 9 bases that match TRBD1. The junction had 6 bases not matched to a gene; V was cut back by 6 bases and J by 6 bases. Germline assignment: CDR1 MNHEY and CDR2 SMNVEV (reference sequence). The CDR3 runs to 15 residues. The chain's CDR3 is CASRTGTGTNSPLHF. The CDR3, as DNA: TGTGCCAGCAGGACCGGGACAGGGACTAATTCACCCCTCCACTTT.

V usage is TRBV11-3 and J usage is TRBJ2-1, with 9 bases identical to TRBD2. The length of the CDR3 is 14 residues. The germline CDR1 and CDR2 sequences are SGHNT and YENEEA. V gave up 5 bases and J gave up 4 bases; unmatched junction bases: 3. This chain's CDR3 is CASSRSGSYNEQFF. CDR3 bases: TGTGCCAGCAGCCGTAGCGGGAGTTACAATGAGCAGTTCTTC.

The chain couples TRBV6-6 to TRBJ2-1, with 7 bases fitting TRBD1. With V trimmed by 2 bases and J by 8 bases, 3 bases remained unmatched. CDR3 length: 13 amino acids. Germline CDR1 reads MNHNY; CDR2 reads SVGAGI (reference sequence). The CDR3 spells CASSYPQGDEQFF. DNA for the CDR3: TGTGCCAGCAGTTACCCGCAGGGGGATGAGCAGTTCTTC.